By sample share, the clone carrying this T cell receptor beta chain is medium-sized. The antigen is unknown. These data come from a study of HIV-infected patients and healthy controls. cDNA was made from approximately 500 ng RNA using alpha and beta constant primers. Separate chain-specific third strand synthesis with multiplexing indices produced the alpha and beta libraries. TCRdb re-derived calls from the 5' RACE reads in MiXCR, one entry per CDR3 protein. The sample shows some 20,000 distinct CDR3 sequences, more than 7.5% of them seen only once. All unsorted peripheral T cells were captured because whole blood was used without fractionation. General study points: HIV-infected patients and controls differed significantly in mean usage of eight alpha and eight beta V genes.

Germline V gene sequence: CDR1 MNHEY, CDR2 SMNVEV (reference sequence). This CDR3 is built from 12 residues. Between the trimmed V and J ends, which lost 8 bases and 4 bases, there was a span of 11 bases. The chain carries TRBV27 and TRBJ2-5, with D unresolved. This TCR derives from an adult in good health. Sequencing was performed on blood. The CDR3 is CASGNSRETQYF. As DNA, the CDR3 is TGTGCCAGCGGAAACAGTAGAGAGACCCAGTACTTC.